The present entry profiles one T cell receptor beta chain with its context. Its target is not known. This record belongs to a study of cytomegalovirus exposure and HLA in healthy donors. Trimming left V 3 bases short and J 7 bases short, with 13 bases between. The CDR3 extends over 15 amino acids. Germline lookup yields CDR1 MNHNY and CDR2 SVGAGI (reference sequence). Researchers ran the PCR with 60 Vbeta and 13 Jbeta primers. Libraries were prepared by immunoSEQ multiplex PCR; TCRdb keeps only in-frame clonotypes and omits some of them. The sample carries approximately 220,000 clones, 60% to 80% recorded once. Study-level findings and limits: The study put some 150 TCR beta chains on its list as cytomegalovirus-associated. According to an earlier analysis, most TCR beta V segments yielded productive rearrangements about 90% or about 30% of the time. A few CMV-associated chains were confirmed in vitro to be specific for CMV antigens. In a later analysis, DRB1 alleles had the most associated TCRs; HLA-C alleles the fewest.

Sequencing used PBMCs. The chain links TRBV6-6 to TRBJ1-6; D perhaps matches TRBD1 (6 bases). The TCR originated in a woman aged 30 to 39 in good health and CMV-seronegative. CDR3 nucleotide sequence: TGTGCCAGCAGTTATTTGCAGGGGTGGAATTCACCCCTCCACTTT. It specifies CASSYLQGWNSPLHF.